This is a list of T cell receptor beta chains from one sample in a study of blood T cell repertoires in COVID-19. Only in-frame clones appear in the TCRdb table, and some are missing; sequencing was by immunoSEQ multiplex PCR. The repertoire holds under 300,000 clones, with more than 65% as singletons. The sequencing sample was made of peripheral blood. The receptors shown here come from a man aged 40-55 years who had recovered from COVID-19. The CDR3 runs from the conserved cysteine through the conserved F or W. Each record gives: V gene, clone size, D gene, J gene, CDR3 protein, CDR3 DNA. A D gene is named only where the DNA matches it firmly. The size entry is marked missing in some rows and otherwise reads once, few, many or a size class.

TRBV7-2	NA	TRBD2	TRBJ2-7	CASSLGQGTSGLWYEQYF	TGTGCCAGCAGCTTAGGGCAGGGGACTAGCGGCCTCTGGTACGAGCAGTACTTC
TRBV27	NA	TRBD1	TRBJ1-1	CASSSLILDRGHTEAFF	TGTGCCAGCAGTTCACTAATCCTGGACAGGGGGCACACTGAAGCTTTCTTT
TRBV4-3	NA	NA	TRBJ2-5	CASSQALSGVETQYF	TGCGCCAGCAGCCAGGCACTCTCAGGGGTAGAGACCCAGTACTTC
TRBV27	NA	NA	TRBJ2-7	CASSPRDRLYEQYF	TGTGCCAGCAGTCCCCGCGACAGACTCTACGAGCAGTACTTC
TRBV2	NA	NA	TRBJ2-1	CASSEGQFLEQFF	TGTGCCAGCAGTGAAGGACAGTTCCTGGAGCAGTTCTTC
TRBV2	NA	NA	TRBJ1-2	CASSVNQGGYTF	TGTGCCAGCAGTGTGAATCAGGGCGGCTACACCTTC
TRBV29-1	NA	TRBD2	TRBJ2-3	CSVEGPSGGVDTQYF	TGCAGCGTTGAAGGCCCTAGCGGGGGGGTGGATACGCAGTATTTT
TRBV29-1	NA	TRBD1	TRBJ1-1	CSVEEWTGRAFF	TGCAGCGTTGAAGAGTGGACAGGGAGAGCTTTCTTT
TRBV19	NA	NA	TRBJ2-3	CASRGDRGSDTQYF	TGTGCCAGTAGGGGGGACCGGGGGTCTGATACGCAGTATTTT
TRBV18	NA	NA	TRBJ1-1	CASSPLRGNTEAFF	TGTGCCAGCTCACCACTGCGGGGGAACACTGAAGCTTTCTTT
TRBV30	once	TRBD2	TRBJ2-7	CTWSVLRGYEQYF	TGTACCTGGAGTGTCCTGCGGGGGTACGAGCAGTACTTC
TRBV30	once	TRBD1	TRBJ2-7	CACGTGAIKYF	TGTGCCTGCGGGACAGGGGCGATAAAGTACTTC
TRBV13	once	NA	TRBJ1-6	CASSYRQNSPLHF	TGTGCCAGCAGCTACAGACAAAATTCACCCCTCCACTTT
TRBV5-4	NA	TRBD1	TRBJ1-6	CASSRDSSYNSPLHF	TGTGCCAGCAGCCGGGACAGCTCCTATAATTCACCCCTCCACTTT
TRBV10-2	NA	NA	TRBJ2-4	CASSPGGIAKNIQYF	TGCGCCAGCAGCCCGGGCGGGATAGCCAAAAACATTCAGTACTTC
TRBV10-3	NA	NA	TRBJ1-2	CAISESPDNLYGYTF	TGTGCCATCAGTGAGTCTCCGGACAATCTCTATGGCTACACCTTC
TRBV7-9	many	NA	TRBJ1-4	CASSLGGSLEKLFF	TGTGCCAGCAGCTTGGGGGGGAGTTTGGAAAAACTGTTTTTT
TRBV5-5	NA	NA	TRBJ2-7	CASSLAYEQYF	TGTGCCAGCAGCTTGGCTTACGAGCAGTACTTC
TRBV5-1	NA	NA	TRBJ2-3	CASSFGSERSQYF	TGCGCCAGCAGCTTTGGGAGCGAAAGGAGCCAGTATTTT
TRBV5-1	NA	NA	TRBJ2-2	CASSGQGTGELFF	TGCGCCAGCTCGGGTCAGGGCACCGGGGAGCTGTTTTTT
TRBV9	NA	TRBD1	TRBJ1-1	CASSAETGTEAFF	TGTGCCAGCAGCGCGGAGACAGGGACTGAAGCTTTCTTT
TRBV4-1	NA	NA	TRBJ1-6	CASSPLGPSPLHF	TGCGCCAGCAGCCCCCTGGGCCCTTCACCCCTCCACTTT
TRBV6-5	NA	NA	TRBJ2-2	CASSYSSPGHGELFF	TGTGCCAGCAGTTACTCGAGCCCAGGGCACGGGGAGCTGTTTTTT
TRBV12-5	NA	NA	TRBJ2-7	CASGLAQGYSYEQYF	TGTGCTAGTGGTTTGGCTCAGGGTTACTCCTACGAGCAGTACTTC
TRBV29-1	NA	NA	TRBJ1-1	CSVEGPNTEAFF	TGCAGCGTTGAGGGGCCGAACACTGAAGCTTTCTTT
TRBV10-2	NA	NA	TRBJ2-5	CASSDYREETQYF	TGCGCCAGCAGTGACTACAGAGAAGAGACCCAGTACTTC
TRBV5-1	NA	TRBD2	TRBJ2-2	CASSLELAANTGELFF	TGCGCCAGCAGCTTAGAACTAGCGGCGAACACCGGGGAGCTGTTTTTT
TRBV7-2	NA	TRBD1	TRBJ2-6	CASSRRGPGANVLTF	TGTGCCAGCAGTCGAAGGGGGCCCGGGGCCAACGTCCTGACTTTC
TRBV2	NA	TRBD2	TRBJ2-7	CASSEGLGTSGSYEQYF	TGTGCCAGCAGTGAAGGGCTAGGGACTAGCGGGAGCTACGAGCAGTACTTC
TRBV7-9	NA	NA	TRBJ1-3	CASSPLGSGNTIYF	TGTGCCAGCAGCCCCCTCGGGTCTGGAAACACCATATATTTT
TRBV6-6	once	TRBD1	TRBJ1-2	CAINPITGTGTSYTF	TGTGCCATCAACCCCATAACCGGGACAGGGACGAGCTACACCTTC
TRBV30	NA	NA	TRBJ1-2	CAWRQERNYGYTF	TGTGCCTGGAGACAGGAAAGAAACTATGGCTACACCTTC
TRBV6-2/TRBV6-3	NA	NA	TRBJ2-7	CASSRDIYEQYF	TGTGCCAGCAGTCGGGACATATACGAGCAGTACTTC